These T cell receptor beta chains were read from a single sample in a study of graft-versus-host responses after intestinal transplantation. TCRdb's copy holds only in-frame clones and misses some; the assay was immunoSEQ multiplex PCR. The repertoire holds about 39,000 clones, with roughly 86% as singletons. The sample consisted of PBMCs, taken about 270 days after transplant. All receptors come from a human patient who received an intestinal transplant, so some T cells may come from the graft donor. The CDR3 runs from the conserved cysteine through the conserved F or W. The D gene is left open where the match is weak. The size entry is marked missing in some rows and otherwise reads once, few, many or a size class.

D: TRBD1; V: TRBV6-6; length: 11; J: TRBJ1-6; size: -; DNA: TGTGCCAGCAGAATAGACAGGGAAGTCCACTTT; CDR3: CASRIDREVHF
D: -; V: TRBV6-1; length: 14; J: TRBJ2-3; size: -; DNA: TGTGCCAGCAGGCCGATGGGGGGCACAGATACGCAGTATTTT; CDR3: CASRPMGGTDTQYF
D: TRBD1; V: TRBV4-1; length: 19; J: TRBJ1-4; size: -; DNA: TGCGCCAGCAGCCGCCTAGAGGGGGTGGACAGGGAATATAATGAAAAACTGTTTTTT; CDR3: CASSRLEGVDREYNEKLFF
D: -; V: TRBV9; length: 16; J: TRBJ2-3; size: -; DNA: TGTGCCAGCAGCGGGGGACGCGTCAGAAATACAGATACGCAGTATTTT; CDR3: CASSGGRVRNTDTQYF
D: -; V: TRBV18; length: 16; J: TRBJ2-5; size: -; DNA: TGTGCCAGCTCACCATTCCTCGGGGGAGAACAAGAGACCCAGTACTTC; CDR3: CASSPFLGGEQETQYF
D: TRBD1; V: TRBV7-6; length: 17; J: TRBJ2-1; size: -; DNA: TGTGCCAGCAGCTTAGGCTGGGACAGGGACATTTACAATGAGCAGTTCTTC; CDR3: CASSLGWDRDIYNEQFF
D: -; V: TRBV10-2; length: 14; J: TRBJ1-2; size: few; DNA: TGCGCCAGCAGTACGGACAGAAAGACCTATGGCTACACCTTC; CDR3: CASSTDRKTYGYTF
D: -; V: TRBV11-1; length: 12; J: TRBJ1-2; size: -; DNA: TGTGCCAGCAGCGCGACAGAGGGAGGCTACACCTTC; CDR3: CASSATEGGYTF
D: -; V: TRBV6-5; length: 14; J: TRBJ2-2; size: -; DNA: TGTGCCAGTAAGGGGAATCCGAACACCGGGGAGCTGTTTTTT; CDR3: CASKGNPNTGELFF
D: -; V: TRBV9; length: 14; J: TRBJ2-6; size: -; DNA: TGTGCCAGCAGCGGCGCGTCTGGGGCCAACGTCCTGACTTTC; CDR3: CASSGASGANVLTF
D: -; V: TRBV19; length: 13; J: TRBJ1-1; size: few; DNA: TGTGCCACCGGAGGAGGGTGGCGGACTGAAGCTTTCTTT; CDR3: CATGGGWRTEAFF
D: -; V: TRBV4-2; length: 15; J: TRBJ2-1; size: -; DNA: TGTGCCAGCAGCCAAGACGAGGGACCGGGGTATGAGCAGTTCTTC; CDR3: CASSQDEGPGYEQFF
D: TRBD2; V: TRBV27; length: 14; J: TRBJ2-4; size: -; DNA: TGTGCCAGCAGTTTATCAGGCGGGGGAAACATTCAGTACTTC; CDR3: CASSLSGGGNIQYF
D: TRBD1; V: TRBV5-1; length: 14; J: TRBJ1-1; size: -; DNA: TGCGCCAGCAGCTTGGCCGGGACAGCCACTGAAGCTTTCTTT; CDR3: CASSLAGTATEAFF
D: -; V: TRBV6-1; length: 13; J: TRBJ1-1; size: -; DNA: TGTGCCAGCAGTGCGTGGGGTTTAACTGAAGCTTTCTTT; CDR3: CASSAWGLTEAFF